The TCR beta chain under discussion was sequenced for a study of chemoradiotherapy in HPV16-positive cancers. Overall study context: Candidate HPV-specific clones and shared TCR motifs came from two HPV16-positive patients.

Study-wide results and limits: HPV-responsive T-cell expansion during chemoradiotherapy was linked to improved recurrence-free survival in HPV16-positive patients. Only a couple of HPV16-positive patients supplied the functional HPV-specificity definition. Candidate HPV-specific clones and E7-related TCR motifs grew in tumor during treatment.

Profiling relied on immunoSEQ multiplex PCR, and the TCRdb table lists in-frame clones only, not all of them. In the table there are tens of thousands of clones, 80% of which are singletons. Germline assignment: CDR1 MNHNS and CDR2 SASEGT. The CDR3 sequence is 15 residues long. Trimming stripped 6 bases from V and 0 bases from J, with 14 bases between. A remark on this clone: Its specificity is unknown.

J is TRBJ1-1 and V is TRBV6-1; D is uncertain. The TCR originated in a human donor with HPV-associated anogenital cancer. The sequences come from blood, collected from a patient who underwent chemoradiotherapy. CDR3 sequence: CASRVVQRLNTEAFF. Here the CDR3 DNA reads TGTGCCAGCAGAGTAGTACAGAGATTGAACACTGAAGCTTTCTTT.